The table lists the clone carrying this T cell receptor (beta chain) with a count of one. Original processing notes: Quantification of nucleated cells was approximated via reference gene primer amplification. Measured with immunoSEQ multiplex PCR; TCRdb has only the in-frame clones, and not every one. The V and J calls and clone size come from that table; D and trimming were worked out from the DNA. Counted here are around 290,000 clones, approximately 91% occurring once; the ten biggest clones make up roughly 2.3%. This sample was included in a study of blood T cell repertoires in COVID-19. Study overall: Sources were T cells, B-cell-depleted T cells, or PBMCs; the material itself was cDNA or gDNA.

The CDR3 is made up of 13 amino acids. V was pared by 10 bases and J by 0 bases, with 4 bases of the junction left unmatched. Germline CDR1 LNHDA, CDR2 SQIVND (reference sequence). Sequenced material: peripheral blood. The rearrangement joins TRBV19 to TRBJ2-3; 7 positions agree with TRBD2. This clonotype originated in a woman aged 25-40 years with COVID-19, enrolled during active disease. CDR3 sequence: CAISSGSTDTQYF. CDR3 DNA sequence: TGTGCCATTTCTAGCGGCAGCACAGATACGCAGTATTTT.